Each of the 4 T cell receptor beta chains below was sequenced from the same sample in a study of glioma-infiltrating T cells after dendritic cell vaccination. The time point denotes: after dendritic cell vaccination, including at tumor progression/relapse. Assay used: immunoSEQ multiplex PCR; TCRdb lists only in-frame clones, some missing. The sample consists of 70,000 to 90,000 clones, less than 90% of them appearing once. This specimen consisted of blood, obtained after dendritic cell vaccination. All receptors come from a human donor with glioblastoma.

This clone was detected only once. The chain links TRBV19 to TRBJ2-2; 9 bases are a match to TRBD1. Germline values: CDR1 LNHDA, CDR2 SQIVND (reference sequence). The V segment lost 6 bases and the J segment 4 bases; nucleotides outside the gene matches: 6. CDR3 length: 15 amino acids. The CDR3 is CASSWTGVTTGELFF. The CDR3 coding sequence is TGTGCCAGTAGCTGGACAGGGGTCACCACCGGGGAGCTGTTTTTT.

This rearrangement joins TRBV5-6 to TRBJ1-1; 9 nucleotides align to TRBD1. CDR3 length equals 15 residues. After removal of 4 bases from V and 8 bases from J, the junction contained 12 bases not matched to a gene. The germline gives CDR1 SGHDT, CDR2 YYEEEE. The CDR3 sequence: CASSPRDRGRTEAFF. The CDR3, as DNA: TGTGCCAGCAGCCCGAGAGACAGGGGGAGAACGGAAGCTTTCTTT.

CDR3 sequence reads: CAISEWGGQGYTF. In DNA form, the CDR3 reads TGTGCCATCAGTGAATGGGGAGGGCAGGGCTACACCTTC. The chain recombines TRBV10-3 with TRBJ1-2, with no clear D. The germline gives CDR1 ENHRY, CDR2 SYGVKD. The ends were cut back, 3 bases at V and 8 bases at J, with 13 bases in the middle. The CDR3 has 13 residues.

The chain combines TRBV4-1 with TRBJ1-4; D remains unclear. This CDR3 spans 14 amino acids. V was shortened by 1 base and J by 3 bases, with 6 bases between the two germline ends. Germline lookup yields CDR1 MGHRA and CDR2 YSYEKL. The CDR3 loop reads CASSQGVPNEKLFF. DNA of the CDR3: TGCGCCAGCAGCCAAGGAGTACCTAATGAAAAACTGTTTTTT.